This T cell receptor (beta chain) was recorded in a study of cytomegalovirus exposure and HLA in healthy donors (dated by TCRdb to about 2017). Looking at the study overall: An earlier analysis of approximately 640 of the donors reported 250 to 300 Gb of sequence data and around 120 million unique TCR beta sequences from approximately 180 million T cells. An early release covering roughly 580 HLA-typed donors comprised about 290 gigabases of sequencing data and some 79 million unique TCR sequences. The genetic ancestry cluster associated with self-reported Caucasian donors included about 84% of the roughly 400 genotyped donors. The study was designed to test whether signatures of past pathogen exposure could be identified by cataloging public T cell receptors. The study profiled the T cell repertoires of under 850 subjects by immunosequencing and related them to cytomegalovirus serostatus. Along with the approximately 650-subject first cohort, a separate validation cohort of 120 different subjects was used. To predict cytomegalovirus infection status, the study combined high-throughput TCR immunosequencing, statistical association of individual TCRs with disease status, and machine learning. A later analysis re-analyzed previously published TCR beta repertoires from 500 to 700 donors and added high-resolution HLA genotyping to study TCR occurrence patterns. Rather than using new phenotypic data, the later analysis identified candidate immune exposures from TCR beta sequences and from how often those sequences occurred across donors. In an earlier analysis of roughly 580 of the donors, high-throughput TCR beta sequencing was used to judge whether each TCR beta V gene segment behaved as functional or pseudogenic. Donor age, sex, ethnicity and CMV serostatus were collected together with the repertoire data. A later genetic analysis used genome-wide SNP genotypes for about three fifths of the 666 donors, treating that subset as a discovery cohort. All discovery cohort repertoires had been generated on a single sequencing platform. HLA typing covered class I and class II loci at four-digit resolution. The number of donors typed differed by locus, with 629-630 for A, B, C, DRB1 and DQB1, around 500 for DQA1, under 610 for DPA1, and roughly 450 for DPB1. Four or five DR-DQ haplotypes were handled as single units for association and clustering, since linkage in the cohort was strong. On average, roughly 200,000 unique TCR beta nucleotide sequences were sequenced per donor among some 420 genotyped donors of the cohort, with 15% to 20% of those sequences being non-productive.

The cohort consisted of 666 healthy bone marrow donors. At the time of sampling, all cohort members were nominally healthy, though unrecorded immune exposures were likely present. The donor was CMV seropositive and was included in the group of about 290 seropositive cohort members. A peripheral blood sample was provided by each donor, and peripheral blood mononuclear cells were used for TCR beta sequencing. Genomic DNA was extracted from the blood cell samples with the Qiagen DNeasy Blood Extraction Kit. To prepare the library, the immunoSEQ multiplex PCR assay was applied. For the multiplex PCR, a mixture combining 60 forward primers for TCR Vbeta segments and 13 reverse primers for TCR Jbeta segments was used. A multiplex PCR assay on genomic DNA amplified the CDR3 region of rearranged TCR beta genes. The Illumina HiSeq System was used to sequence the amplified TCR beta libraries as 87-base-pair reads. For the original study's pipeline: A later analysis tallied 75 million to 85 million unique TCR beta chains across the 610 or so repertoires, and approximately 11 million of those chains were shared by two or more donors. Raw reads were error-corrected and collapsed into unique sequences by a nearest-neighbor algorithm in which closely related sequences were merged to remove PCR and sequencing errors. CDR3 sequences were aligned to IMGT reference sequences to assign V, D and J gene segments. For a sequence to be retained, a match of at least six nucleotides to both a V gene segment and a J gene segment was required. Rearrangements were classified as productive when the CDR3 lacked stop codons and remained in frame with V and J, and all other rearrangements were classified as non-productive. Following IMGT convention, CDR3 was defined as the stretch from the second conserved V-encoded cysteine to the conserved J-encoded phenylalanine. In an earlier analysis of approximately 590 of the donors, sequences lacking an unambiguous match to a single V gene segment were excluded. An earlier analysis of just under 600 of the donors called V segments functional above 56.7% productive rearrangements and segregating when the between-donor standard deviation exceeded 5%. A statistical classification framework was built for diagnosing cytomegalovirus status from the catalog of TCR beta chain sequences. A later analysis assigned V and J genes by comparing TCR nucleotide sequences with IMGT/GENE-DB human TR gene sequences. Using the TCRdist pipeline, a later analysis assigned CDR3 sequences along with most-parsimonious VDJ recombination scenarios. In a later analysis, each TCR beta chain was defined by its CDR3 amino acid sequence together with its V-gene family, and reads without a unique V-gene family were excluded. In a later analysis, several hundred highly shared, low-generation-probability nucleotide sequences were removed to address suspected cross-contamination and a sequencing artifact. A later analysis calculated a clonal expansion index for each public chain from normalized within-repertoire ranks of inferred template counts. In a later analysis, generation probabilities were computed with a VDJ recombination model fitted to out-of-frame rearrangements, and the resulting probabilities were checked against IGoR. A later analysis scored TCR-TCR, TCR-HLA and TCR-CMV co-occurrence with hypergeometric tests, applying a repertoire-size bias correction to TCR pairs. False discovery rates were estimated in a later analysis by permuting HLA or CMV assignments 20 times. A later analysis grouped co-occurring TCRs with DBSCAN, adding TCRdist sequence similarity when clustering within HLA-allele-positive subsets. Co-occurrence clustering excluded repertoires with fewer than 30,000 or more than 120,000 public chains, plus five with anomalous nucleotide sharing. TCRdb stores this immuneACCESS table with in-frame sequences only. Part of the clones is absent; in the studies checked, under half of the shortfall reflects unresolved V genes, and no reason is known for the rest. Clone size and V and J calls were adopted from that table, with D and trimming inferred from the DNA. A total of approximately 190,000 clones appear in this sample, 80% to 85% of them only once. Of the sample, approximately 6.3% is held by the ten largest clones.

A remark on this clone: There is no known antigen for this receptor. It has no much larger one-base neighbor in the sample; base qualities were not kept.

Findings and caveats that apply to the study as a whole: A later analysis found that TCR association rates varied across HLA loci, with DRB1 alleles showing the most associated TCRs and HLA-C alleles the fewest. The only immune exposure information available for the cohort was CMV serostatus. In an earlier analysis of about 600 of the donors, most TCR beta V segments appeared in productive rearrangements about 87% or about 30% of the time, broadly matching IMGT annotations. When HLA alleles, especially DR and DQ, strongly co-occurred, TCR associations were difficult to assign to individual alleles. A group of highly shared sequence variants was considered likely to be a technical artifact of the sequencing pipeline. A later genetic analysis reported fewer N-insertions in productive TCRs among donors in an Asian-associated ancestry cluster than the roughly 620-donor mean. This cohort had only TCR beta chains sequenced, and the lack of alpha or paired-chain data limited which features could be detected. In a later analysis, HLA-associated TCR beta chains showed more clonal expansion and lower generation probabilities than non-associated chains that were equally common. Approximately 18 rarely observed V segments, including chromosome 9 orphons, were excluded from the earlier analysis of several hundred of the donors because counts were too low. According to a later analysis, parvovirus B19, influenza, CMV and Epstein-Barr virus appeared linked to several top co-occurrence clusters. Sequencing depth was assumed to be roughly uniform across donors in the presence/absence analyses, though that assumption may not hold. A further reported finding was that TCR beta sequences accurately predicted the HLA-A and HLA-B alleles for most subjects in the first cohort. Some IMGT-functional V segments, including TRBV6-2 and TRBV6-3, could not be distinguished by the 87-base-pair reads and were therefore excluded. HLA typing was unavailable for some donors at each locus, so association tests used only the typed subset. The authors suggested that the approach could potentially be extended to other disease states and immunological phenotypes. In a later analysis, around 17,000 TCR beta sequences were associated with specific HLA alleles at a false discovery rate of 0.05. Cytomegalovirus status was reported to be diagnosed by the classifier with high specificity and sensitivity in both the original and validation cohorts. While some public TCRs were present in many individuals, most TCR sequences turned up only very rarely across donors. Linkage disequilibrium might explain the correlated functional status among segregating V segments, but an unknown experimental factor could not be ruled out. A later genetic analysis associated a missense DCLRE1C variant with V-gene and J-gene trimming of TCR beta chains, and an independent cohort replicated the association. In vitro tests confirmed that a few of the cytomegalovirus-associated TCR beta chains recognize cytomegalovirus antigens. A later analysis found that most CMV-associated TCR beta chains appeared HLA-restricted, with HLA associations seemingly driven largely by CMV exposure. The study listed 150 to 200 TCR beta chains as associated with cytomegalovirus.

The V end loses 2 bases and the J end loses 0 bases, and a stretch of 11 bases separates them. There are 16 amino acids in the CDR3, from cysteine to phenylalanine inclusive. Solely the CDR3 DNA is kept, with 48 bases framed from the first base. Sequences SGHTA (CDR1) and FQGNSA (CDR2) are obtained from the germline V gene. The specimen sequenced was PBMCs. The rearranged segments are TRBV7-2 and TRBJ2-4; TRBD1 is a possible D gene, resting on 5 matching bases. The receptor's source is a man in his forties in good health and CMV-seropositive. The CDR3 region has the sequence CASSLRGREAKNIQYF. The DNA sequence is as follows: TGTGCCAGCAGCTTAAGGGGCAGGGAAGCCAAAAACATTCAGTACTTC. Reference TRBV7-2 and TRBJ2-4 proteins supply the regions before and after the CDR3; the full variable domain is: GAGVSQSPSNKVTEKGKDVELRCDPISGHTALYWYRQSLGQGLEFLIYFQGNSAPDKSGLPSDRFSAERTGGSVSTLTIQRTQQEDSAVYLCASSLRGREAKNIQYFGAGTRLSVL.